These 19 T cell receptor beta chains share one sample of origin, sequenced in a study of blood T cell repertoires in COVID-19. TCRdb keeps only in-frame clones here, not all; method: immunoSEQ multiplex PCR. The sample has 250,000 to 350,000 clones, roughly 87% seen once; the top ten hold more than 8.5%. Sequencing used PBMCs or T cells enriched from blood (not recorded which). These receptor sequences come from a woman aged 18-30 years who had recovered from COVID-19.

The chain joins TRBV29-1 to TRBJ2-3; no clear D. The V gene lost 3 bases and the J gene lost 2 bases, with 12 bases spanning the gap. The CDR3 is 14 amino acids. Germline V gene lookup returns CDR1 SQVTM and CDR2 ANQGSEA. The CDR3 loop is CSVDHVEFTDTQYF. The CDR3, as DNA: TGCAGCGTTGACCACGTGGAGTTCACAGATACGCAGTATTTT.

The rearrangement uses TRBV6-2 or TRBV6-3 and TRBJ2-7; 9 nucleotides line up with TRBD2. Germline trimming cut 0 bases from V and 3 bases from J; bases unmatched to any gene: 0. Per the germline V gene, CDR1 is MNHEY and CDR2 is SVGEGT. This CDR3 spans 14 amino acids. The CDR3 DNA reads TGTGCCAGCAGTTACTCGACTAGCGGCTACGAGCAGTACTTC. It specifies CASSYSTSGYEQYF.

The chain employs TRBV4-2 and TRBJ2-3; 8 bases line up with TRBD1. The CDR3 loop spans 17 amino acids. Per the germline V gene, CDR1 is LGHNA and CDR2 is YNFKEQ. J gave up 1 base and V 4 bases, and 10 bases lay outside the gene matches. The CDR3 nucleotides read TGTGCCAGCAGCCCAATGTTACCGGGACAGGGCACAGATACGCAGTATTTT. Its protein is CASSPMLPGQGTDTQYF.

Points on this clone: The sample has other DNA sequences that encode this CDR3 too. V usage is TRBV5-1 and J usage is TRBJ1-5, with TRBD1 as a possible D gene (6 bases). V was clipped by 4 bases and J by 3 bases, with 11 bases between them. CDR1 and CDR2 from the germline V gene are SGHRS and YFSETQ. The CDR3 totals 14 residues. The CDR3 is CASSPTGSNQPQHF. The CDR3 DNA reads TGCGCCAGCAGCCCGACAGGATCCAATCAGCCCCAGCATTTT.

In its sample, this clone was seen a few times. The chain carries TRBV23-1 and TRBJ1-1, with D perhaps TRBD1 (6 bases). TRBV23-1 has ORF status, its function being uncertain. The CDR3 covers 15 residues. V lost 3 bases and J 1 base, leaving 12 bases between the germline ends. CDR3 sequence: CASSQGWGQNTEAFF. The CDR3 DNA follows: TGCGCCAGCAGTCAGGGGTGGGGACAGAACACTGAAGCTTTCTTT.

The chain links TRBV16 to TRBJ1-2; 8 bases fit TRBD1. CDR1 and CDR2 from the germline V gene are KGHSY and FQNENV. V shed 4 bases, J shed 0 bases, and the junction held 1 base outside the gene matches. This CDR3 is built from 14 residues. The CDR3 sequence is CASSRTGTNYGYTF. The CDR3 DNA follows: TGTGCCAGCAGCCGGACAGGGACTAACTATGGCTACACCTTC.

J is TRBJ2-1 and V is TRBV4-2; 7 bases line up with TRBD2. The trim removed 1 base at V and 9 bases at J, leaving 9 bases unmatched. This CDR3 has 15 residues. The V gene's germline CDR1 is LGHNA and CDR2 YNFKEQ. In DNA, the CDR3 is TGTGCCAGCAGCCAAGTCCTAGCGGAGAACCTTGAGCAGTTCTTC. Encoded protein: CASSQVLAENLEQFF.

The gene calls are TRBV19 and TRBJ1-2; 7 positions agree with TRBD1. Unmatched junction bases numbered 12, after V lost 6 bases and J lost 5 bases. The germline CDR1 and CDR2 sequences are LNHDA and SQIVND (reference sequence). CDR3 length equals 15 residues. In DNA, the CDR3 is TGTGCCAGTAGCGATTGGGACAGCCAATCTTATGGCTACACCTTC. Its translation: CASSDWDSQSYGYTF. Looking up the rest from reference TRBV19 and TRBJ1-2 gives the full variable domain: DGGITQSPKYLFRKEGQNVTLSCEQNLNHDAMYWYRQDPGQGLRLIYYSQIVNDFQKGDIAEGYSVSREKKESFPLTVTSAQKNPTAFYLCASSDWDSQSYGYTFGSGTRLTVV.

This clone has only one observation. The genes are TRBV9 and TRBJ2-7, with 7 bases that match TRBD2. The CDR3 totals 14 residues. J gave up 3 bases and V 3 bases, and 6 bases lay outside the gene matches. Germline CDR1 reads SGDLS; CDR2 reads YYNGEE. This chain's CDR3 is CASSAWGGNYEQYF. The DNA of the CDR3 is TGTGCCAGCAGCGCCTGGGGGGGAAACTACGAGCAGTACTTC.

This chain connects TRBV2 to TRBJ2-7; D is possibly TRBD2 (6 bases). Trimming took off 7 bases at V and 11 bases at J, with 27 bases between the two ends. From germline, CDR1 is SNHLY and CDR2 FYNNEI. This CDR3 region has 15 residues. CDR3 sequence (DNA): TGTGCCAGCATTTTTAAGGAATCGGGACTGCATTCTGAGTACTTC. It specifies CASIFKESGLHSEYF.

The chain is built from TRBV2 and TRBJ1-3; unclear D gene. V dropped 8 bases and J dropped 3 bases, with 11 bases sitting between them. This CDR3 has 13 amino acids. The germline V gene encodes CDR1 SNHLY and CDR2 FYNNEI. The CDR3 here is CASAFEGGNTIYF. The DNA for the CDR3 is TGTGCCAGCGCATTTGAGGGTGGAAACACCATATATTTT.

CDR3 nucleotides: TGTGCCAGCAGCCTCAGGGGAAGGGGTAATGAAAAACTGTTTTTT. As protein: CASSLRGRGNEKLFF. The chain carries TRBV6-5 and TRBJ1-4, with D tentatively TRBD1 (6 bases). Germline CDR1 MNHEY, CDR2 SVGAGI. The V and J ends lost 6 bases and 4 bases respectively, with 15 bases between them. The CDR3 is 15 amino acids.

The chain uses TRBV4-2 and TRBJ1-5; 7 bases line up with TRBD1. The germline V gene has CDR1 LGHNA and CDR2 YNFKEQ. V lost 4 bases, J lost 0 bases, and 18 bases stayed unmatched. There are 20 residues in the CDR3. This chain's CDR3 is CASSRIRSTGVGNSNQPQHF. CDR3 nucleotide sequence: TGTGCCAGCAGCCGTATCCGTTCCACAGGGGTTGGTAATAGCAATCAGCCCCAGCATTTT.

The chain links TRBV7-8 to TRBJ2-1, with 11 bases lining up with TRBD2. The germline V gene has CDR1 SGHVS and CDR2 FQNEAQ. The CDR3 has 17 amino acids. Losses at the gene ends were 1 base for V and 4 bases for J; bases not matched to a gene: 6. The DNA of the CDR3 is TGTGCCAGCAGCTTAGAGGCCGGGACTAGCGGATACAATGAGCAGTTCTTC. Translating gives CASSLEAGTSGYNEQFF.

The CDR3: CASSERGQHMNTEAFF. The CDR3 bases are TGTGCCAGCAGTGAGAGGGGACAGCACATGAACACTGAAGCTTTCTTT. The J gene is TRBJ1-1, the V gene TRBV2; 7 bases match TRBD1. The junction had 7 bases not matched to a gene; V was cut back by 3 bases and J by 0 bases. The CDR3 consists of 16 residues. Per germline, CDR1 SNHLY and CDR2 FYNNEI.

The J gene is TRBJ1-5, the V gene TRBV6-1; possibly TRBD1 for D (5 bases). The CDR3 loop spans 16 amino acids. The ends were cut back, 1 base at V and 1 base at J, with 11 bases in the middle. Germline-derived CDR1 and CDR2 are MNHNS and SASEGT. The CDR3 region is CASSEVGGFSNQPQHF. The CDR3 DNA follows: TGTGCCAGCAGTGAAGTTGGGGGGTTCAGCAATCAGCCCCAGCATTTT.

V gene TRBV4-2 combines with J gene TRBJ1-2; TRBD1 is a possible D gene (6 bases). The CDR3 totals 14 residues. Germline loops: CDR1 LGHNA, CDR2 YNFKEQ. Between the trimmed V and J ends, which lost 3 bases and 4 bases, there was a span of 12 bases. The CDR3 spells CASSQTGGGYGYTF. CDR3 nucleotides: TGTGCCAGCAGCCAGACAGGAGGAGGCTATGGCTACACCTTC.

The DNA of the CDR3 is TGTGCCAGAAGTCGTAGGGCCTCTGCCGCTCGGGGTTATAGCAATCAGCCCCAGCATTTT. Amino acid sequence: CARSRRASAARGYSNQPQHF. This chain joins TRBV7-5 and TRBJ1-5. TRBV7-5 is an annotated pseudogene. The length of the CDR3 is 20 residues.

The V call is TRBV5-8, the J call TRBJ2-1, with TRBD2 identical over 16 bases. Germline V lookup: CDR1 SGHTS, CDR2 YDEGEE. Unmatched junction bases numbered 1, after V lost 3 bases and J lost 7 bases. CDR3 size: 15 residues. The CDR3 is CASSSGLAGGNEQFF. CDR3 DNA sequence: TGTGCCAGCAGCTCGGGACTAGCGGGAGGGAATGAGCAGTTCTTC.